The 14 T cell receptor beta chains below were found in one sample sequenced in a study of cytomegalovirus exposure and HLA in healthy donors. The study ran its PCR with 60 Vbeta and 13 Jbeta primers. Using immunoSEQ multiplex PCR, the repertoire was profiled, and TCRdb retains in-frame clones only, with some absent. The table lists some 160,000 clones, about 80% of them singletons. Sequencing used PBMCs. Receptor source: a man between 40 and 49 years old in good health and CMV-seronegative.

Turning to this clone: This specimen includes other DNA sequences encoding the same CDR3. V usage is TRBV5-1 and J usage is TRBJ2-2, with 8 bases fitting TRBD2. After removal of 0 bases from V and 4 bases from J, the junction contained 2 bases not matched to a gene. Germline-derived CDR1 and CDR2 are SGHRS and YFSETQ. This CDR3 region has 15 residues. CDR3 nucleotides: TGCGCCAGCAGCTTGGGTCGGGAGGGCACCGGGGAGCTGTTTTTT. Its protein is CASSLGREGTGELFF.

Notes on this clone: The same CDR3 is also encoded by other DNA sequences in this sample. The J gene is TRBJ2-1, the V gene TRBV28; 9 bases are shared with TRBD2. From germline, CDR1 is MDHEN and CDR2 SYDVKM. The V gene end was trimmed by 3 bases and the J gene end by 9 bases; junction bases not matched to a gene: 12. The CDR3 sequence is 16 residues long. CDR3 DNA sequence: TGTGCCAGCAGTTTCTCCTTAGCGGGAGCAACCCTTGAGCAGTTCTTC. This sequence encodes CASSFSLAGATLEQFF.

This clone was seen a few times. The rearrangement joins TRBV18 to TRBJ1-1, with TRBD1 as a possible D gene (5 bases). Germline CDR1 is KGHSH and CDR2 is LQKENI. This CDR3 comprises 12 residues. The V gene lost 0 bases and the J gene lost 8 bases, with 7 bases spanning the gap. CDR3 sequence: CASSPPGQEAFF. The CDR3 DNA reads as TGTGCCAGCTCACCACCGGGGCAGGAAGCTTTCTTT.

This chain uses TRBV15 with TRBJ1-4; TRBD1 agrees at 8 bases. Losses at the gene ends were 3 bases for V and 8 bases for J; bases not matched to a gene: 14. This CDR3 has 17 amino acids. Germline CDR1 LNHNV, CDR2 YYDKDF (reference sequence). For the CDR3, the DNA is TGTGCCACCAGCAGGACCCGACAGGGGACTGGGGGGGAAAAACTGTTTTTT. It translates to CATSRTRQGTGGEKLFF.

This chain links TRBV30 with TRBJ1-1; 7 bases agree with TRBD1. The CDR3 spans 11 residues. Per the germline V gene, CDR1 is GTSNPN and CDR2 is SVGIG (reference sequence). V was pared by 5 bases and J by 10 bases, with 7 bases of the junction left unmatched. The CDR3 sequence: CAWDRVWGAFF. As DNA, the CDR3 is TGTGCCTGGGACAGGGTTTGGGGAGCTTTCTTT.

In its sample, this clone was seen a few times. The chain is built from TRBV10-3 and TRBJ1-1, with 9 bases lining up with TRBD1. This CDR3 has 14 amino acids. V was pared by 7 bases and J by 4 bases, with 7 bases of the junction left unmatched. Germline assignment: CDR1 ENHRY and CDR2 SYGVKD. CDR3 amino acids: CAIKPGQGGTEAFF. The CDR3 DNA reads as TGTGCCATCAAACCGGGACAGGGCGGCACTGAAGCTTTCTTT.

The chain joins TRBV7-2 to TRBJ1-6, with a possible D match to TRBD1 (6 bases). The CDR3 is made up of 14 amino acids. V was pared by 5 bases and J by 7 bases, with 12 bases between. The V gene's germline CDR1 is SGHTA and CDR2 FQGNSA. The CDR3 sequence is CASSPRQENSPLHF. CDR3 nucleotides: TGTGCCAGCAGCCCAAGACAGGAGAATTCACCCCTCCACTTT.

The rearrangement uses TRBV2 and TRBJ2-3; the D is unclear. There are 15 residues in the CDR3. Per the germline V gene, CDR1 is SNHLY and CDR2 is FYNNEI. V shed 3 bases and J shed 0 bases, with 10 bases lying between them. The CDR3 reads CASSEIARSTDTQYF. As DNA, the CDR3 is TGTGCCAGCAGTGAGATCGCCAGGAGCACAGATACGCAGTATTTT.

This chain joins TRBV11-2 and TRBJ2-1, with D possibly TRBD2 on 6 matching bases. V shed 6 bases and J shed 7 bases, with 22 bases lying between them. Looked up from germline, CDR1 is SGHAT and CDR2 is FQNNGV. This CDR3 is built from 16 residues. In DNA form, the CDR3 reads TGTGCCAGCAGATACTATGGGACTCGAAACGGGAATGAGCAGTTCTTC. The encoded protein is CASRYYGTRNGNEQFF.

This chain links TRBV28 with TRBJ1-2; 10 bases fit TRBD1. This CDR3 contains 18 residues. The V and J ends lost 5 bases and 7 bases, in that order; junction bases with no gene match: 19. CDR1 and CDR2 from the germline V gene are MDHEN and SYDVKM. CDR3 residues: CASSPRGGTGQGYFGYTF. The CDR3 region has the DNA TGTGCCAGCAGTCCCAGGGGAGGGACGGGACAGGGGTACTTTGGCTACACCTTC.

CDR3: CASSSLRDIGNQPQHF. The CDR3 DNA follows: TGTGCCAGCAGTTCTCTACGGGACATTGGGAATCAGCCCCAGCATTTT. The chain combines TRBV28 with TRBJ1-5; possible D gene TRBD1, 6 bases. Trimming removed 4 bases at V and 4 bases at J, with 17 bases between. This CDR3 region has 16 residues. CDR1 and CDR2 from the germline V gene are MDHEN and SYDVKM.

CDR3 in amino acids: CASSQPGRTGNSLYGYTF. The CDR3 DNA sequence: TGCGCCAGCAGCCAACCCGGAAGGACAGGGAATTCTCTCTATGGCTACACCTTC. The chain combines TRBV4-1 with TRBJ1-2; 8 positions match TRBD1. This CDR3 has 18 residues. CDR1 is MGHRA and CDR2 is YSYEKL in the germline V gene. The J segment lost 4 bases and the V segment lost 2 bases, leaving 15 bases of the junction unmatched.

The chain couples TRBV9 to TRBJ2-5; perhaps TRBD2 as D (5 bases). The CDR3 loop spans 13 amino acids. Deletions cut 2 bases from V and 5 bases from J, with 10 bases between. Germline CDR1 and CDR2: SGDLS and YYNGEE. In DNA, the CDR3 is TGTGCCAGCAGCGTGGGGAGTATGGAGACCCAGTACTTC. Protein: CASSVGSMETQYF.

The chain recombines TRBV27 with TRBJ2-3; D might be TRBD2 (6 bases). Germline V lookup: CDR1 MNHEY, CDR2 SMNVEV (reference sequence). This CDR3 has 15 amino acids. V dropped 5 bases and J dropped 4 bases, with 16 bases sitting between them. The CDR3 nucleotides are TGTGCCAGCAGTCCCCACGGGAGCATCCCAGATACGCAGTATTTT. Translated: CASSPHGSIPDTQYF.